The T cell receptor (beta chain) described here comes from a study of OX40 agonist ivuxolimab in advanced cancers. J gave up 8 bases and V 4 bases, and 5 bases lay outside the gene matches. Germline V gene sequence: CDR1 MGHRA, CDR2 YSYEKL. The CDR3 has 15 residues. The protocol was immunoSEQ multiplex PCR, while the TCRdb copy is restricted to in-frame clones and leaves out a portion. The sample has tens of thousands of clones, over 60% seen once; the top ten hold over 7.5%. Specimen: CD4+ or CD8+ T cells sorted from blood, collected in a trial of the OX40 agonist ivuxolimab. This TCR was recovered from an adult with an advanced solid tumor such as melanoma, head and neck, liver or kidney cancer. The chain has TRBV4-1 and TRBJ1-6, with 10 bases aligning to TRBD1. The CDR3 nucleotides are TGCGCCAGCAGCCGATCCGGGACAGGGGATTCACCCCTCCACTTT. Translating gives CASSRSGTGDSPLHF.